These 7 T cell receptor beta chains came from one sample sequenced in a study of CD8 T cells in ankylosing spondylitis. TCRdb passed the 5' RACE reads through MiXCR, listing each CDR3 protein once. Of about 340,000 distinct CDR3 sequences listed, about 15% were seen once; the top ten hold around 0.99%. The sequencing input was blood, either unsorted or a sorted T cell fraction (not recorded which). The receptors stem from a male donor with ankylosing spondylitis or in good health (not recorded which).

V usage is TRBV4-1 and J usage is TRBJ2-5; possibly TRBD1 for D (5 bases). There are 16 residues in the CDR3. The ends were cut back, 0 bases at V and 6 bases at J, with 17 bases in the middle. Germline V gives CDR1 MGHRA, CDR2 YSYEKL. As DNA, the CDR3 is TGCGCCAGCAGCCAAGATCCACAGGCCCCCGGCCAGACCCAGTACTTC. It is translated as CASSQDPQAPGQTQYF.

The chain employs TRBV5-1 and TRBJ2-7, with D possibly being TRBD1 (6 bases). From germline, CDR1 is SGHRS and CDR2 YFSETQ. V lost 0 bases to trimming and J lost 5 bases, with 12 bases between them. CDR3 length: 14 amino acids. Here the CDR3 reads CASSLEQGIDEQYF. The CDR3, as DNA: TGCGCCAGCAGCTTGGAACAGGGTATCGACGAGCAGTACTTC.

This clonotype showed up just a few times. The chain links TRBV6-1 to TRBJ2-3, with D unresolved. V lost 7 bases, J lost 2 bases, and 13 bases lay in between. This CDR3 comprises 14 residues. CDR1 MNHNS and CDR2 SASEGT come from the germline V gene. CDR3 amino acids: CASTARLLTDTQYF. CDR3 bases: TGTGCCAGCACCGCCCGACTCCTCACAGATACGCAGTATTTT.

This clonotype has more than one count but fewer than ten. The rearrangement uses TRBV7-6 and TRBJ1-1; no reliable D call. V gave up 6 bases and J gave up 4 bases, with 12 bases separating them. The germline gives CDR1 SGHVS, CDR2 FNYEAQ. The CDR3 extends over 13 amino acids. The CDR3 spells CASRLDPGTEAFF. CDR3 DNA sequence: TGTGCCAGCAGACTAGACCCAGGCACTGAAGCTTTCTTT.

Only a few counts were recorded for this clonotype. The rearrangement links TRBV10-3 to TRBJ1-6; D might be TRBD1 (5 bases). Deletions cut 3 bases from V and 7 bases from J, with 10 bases between. This CDR3 contains 14 residues. CDR1 and CDR2 from the germline V gene are ENHRY and SYGVKD. CDR3 sequence: CAISDRALNSPLHF. The CDR3 DNA reads TGTGCCATCAGTGACAGGGCGCTAAATTCACCCCTCCACTTT.

The rearrangement joins TRBV20-1 to TRBJ2-7; D not resolved. Germline V gene lookup returns CDR1 DFQATT and CDR2 SNEGSKA (reference sequence). The CDR3 runs 15 residues. V was clipped by 1 base and J by 6 bases, with 19 bases between them. In nucleotides, the CDR3 is TGCAGTGCTAGAGGGAGAGCCCCGAAGGGTGGCGAGCAGTACTTC. Translating gives CSARGRAPKGGEQYF.

The CDR3 DNA is TGCGCCAGCAGTCGATCCGGCGGGACACCTTTGGAGCAGTACTTC. Translating it yields CASSRSGGTPLEQYF. The rearrangement joins TRBV5-1 to TRBJ2-7; the D call may be TRBD1 or TRBD2 (6 bases each). The V and J ends lost 5 bases and 7 bases respectively, with 22 bases between them. From germline, CDR1 is SGHRS and CDR2 YFSETQ. The length of the CDR3 is 15 residues.